This TCR beta chain was identified in a study of cytomegalovirus exposure and HLA in healthy donors. Researchers ran the PCR with 60 Vbeta and 13 Jbeta primers. This table comes from immunoSEQ multiplex PCR, and its TCRdb copy is limited to in-frame clones, with some not included. The sample includes fewer than 150,000 clones, 70% to 80% of them seen just once. There are 19 residues in the CDR3. Deletions cut 8 bases from V and 9 bases from J, with 32 bases between. The germline CDR1 and CDR2 sequences are MDHEN and SYDVKM. Comment on this clone: What it binds is unknown.

The donors were healthy bone marrow donors. Study conclusions and caveats: Per a prior analysis, the majority of TCR beta V segments were productive roughly 90% or roughly 30% of the time. Roughly even sequencing depth across donors was the assumption behind the presence/absence analyses. Sequences of the TCR beta chain were said to predict the HLA-A and HLA-B alleles of most subjects accurately.

The sample consisted of PBMCs. V usage is TRBV28 and J usage is TRBJ1-6; D is perhaps TRBD1 (6 bases). This TCR was recovered from a young man in good health and CMV-seronegative. The CDR3 is CASGLGLGRDKRTGSPLHF. In DNA form, the CDR3 reads TGTGCCAGCGGCCTTGGTCTCGGACGGGACAAACGGACGGGTTCACCCCTCCACTTT.